Reported below is one T cell receptor beta chain. Its antigen remains unidentified. This entry belongs to a study of T-cell memory formation after mild COVID-19. TCRdb re-called the 5' RACE reads with MiXCR, one entry per CDR3 protein. The sample gives about 360,000 distinct CDR3 sequences, around 15% of which show up once; 22% is in the top ten. The study, taken as a whole, reports: CD4+ contracting clones lay mainly in CM and EM, CD8+ ones in EMRA.

Per the germline V gene, CDR1 is SEHNR and CDR2 is FQNEAQ (reference sequence). The ends were cut back, 1 base at V and 6 bases at J, with 7 bases in the middle. CDR3 length: 12 amino acids. J is TRBJ2-7 and V is TRBV7-9, with D possibly being TRBD1 or TRBD2 (6 bases each). This receptor was obtained from a man between 18 and 29 years old who had mild COVID-19 (a few samples of this study predate the infection). Cell type and time point are not known. Sequenced sample: PBMCs or a T cell subset sorted from them (not recorded which). CDR3 sequence reads: CASSLEGGEQYF. In DNA form, the CDR3 reads TGTGCCAGCAGCTTAGAGGGGGGCGAGCAGTACTTC. The full variable domain, its missing parts supplied by reference TRBV7-9 and TRBJ2-7, is DTGVSQNPRHKITKRGQNVTFRCDPISEHNRLYWYRQTLGQGPEFLTYFQNEAQLEKSRLLSDRFSAERPKGSFSTLEIQRTEQGDSAMYLCASSLEGGEQYFGPGTRLTVT.